This TCR beta chain was identified in a study of PD-L1 blockade in urothelial cancer. Study information: Patients initiated atezolizumab around 2014 at 1,200 mg intravenously every 3 weeks. Analysis of the blood was performed 3 weeks (second dose) and 6 weeks after treatment start.

Time point: pretreatment peripheral blood. Patients presented with locally advanced or metastatic urothelial carcinoma. This CDR3 comprises 18 residues. Germline assignment: CDR1 SGHTS and CDR2 YDEGEE. Only in-frame clones appear in the TCRdb table, and some are missing; sequencing was by immunoSEQ multiplex PCR. The repertoire holds tens of thousands of clones, with roughly nine tenths as singletons. About this clone: Germline and junction disagree at one end, which may indicate a read error.

The V and J genes are TRBV5-8 and TRBJ1-2, with 8 bases identical to TRBD1. This TCR was recovered from a woman in her sixties or seventies with urothelial cancer. The sample consisted of PBMCs, taken around atezolizumab (anti-PD-L1) treatment. The CDR3 region has the DNA TGTGCCAGCAGCTTGGAATTCGGACAGGGTTCGTCTAAGTATGGCTACACCTTC. Translating it yields CASSLEFGQGSSKYGYTF.